The rows below give T cell receptor beta chains drawn from one sample of a study of shared clonotypes between healthy human individuals. Generated by immunoSEQ multiplex PCR, the TCRdb table keeps only in-frame clones and is missing some. There are around 500,000 clones in the sample; 75% to 85% occur only once, and under 15% lies in the top ten. Sequencing used PBMCs. The origin of the receptors is a woman between 40 and 50 years old in good health. Some clones in this sample may be carry-over from other donors' samples. The CDR3 runs from the conserved cysteine through the conserved F or W. A D gene is named only where the DNA matches it firmly. Rows give clone size only sometimes, using once, few, many, or a class for an expanded clone.

V: TRBV2; J: TRBJ1-3; D: .; size: few; CDR3: CASSERGREFGNTIYF; DNA: TGTGCCAGCAGTGAACGTGGCAGGGAATTCGGAAACACCATATATTTT
V: TRBV27; J: TRBJ2-3; D: TRBD2; size: .; CDR3: CASSFRLAGGVFGTDTQYF; DNA: TGTGCCAGCAGTTTTAGGCTAGCGGGAGGAGTGTTTGGCACAGATACGCAGTATTTT
V: TRBV9; J: TRBJ2-1; D: .; size: .; CDR3: CASSVVGGGTYNEQFF; DNA: TGTGCCAGCAGCGTAGTGGGAGGGGGCACCTACAATGAGCAGTTCTTC
V: TRBV9; J: TRBJ1-2; D: .; size: .; CDR3: CASSVGVGGDYGYTF; DNA: TGTGCCAGCAGCGTAGGGGTGGGGGGCGACTATGGCTACACCTTC
V: TRBV19; J: TRBJ1-5; D: .; size: few; CDR3: CASSIDHRVLQPQHF; DNA: TGTGCCAGTAGTATAGATCATAGGGTTCTCCAGCCCCAGCATTTT
V: TRBV4-2; J: TRBJ2-6; D: TRBD1; size: .; CDR3: CASSQDTGTVSGANVLTF; DNA: TGTGCCAGCAGCCAAGATACCGGGACAGTCTCTGGGGCCAACGTCCTGACTTTC
V: TRBV2; J: TRBJ2-1; D: TRBD1; size: .; CDR3: CASSPSGTGAYNEQFF; DNA: TGTGCCAGCAGCCCTTCCGGGACAGGGGCCTACAATGAGCAGTTCTTC
V: TRBV18; J: TRBJ1-5; D: TRBD1; size: few; CDR3: CASSPQTGVRNQPQHF; DNA: TGTGCCAGCTCACCACAAACAGGGGTGAGGAATCAGCCCCAGCATTTT
V: TRBV19; J: TRBJ1-4; D: .; size: .; CDR3: CASSPGATDNEKLFF; DNA: TGTGCCAGTAGTCCCGGAGCCACCGACAATGAAAAACTGTTTTTT
V: TRBV7-2; J: TRBJ2-7; D: .; size: few; CDR3: CASSFPWSDEQYF; DNA: TGTGCCAGCAGTTTTCCATGGAGCGACGAGCAGTACTTC
V: TRBV27; J: TRBJ2-7; D: TRBD2; size: .; CDR3: CASSPGTSGSSYEQYF; DNA: TGTGCCAGCAGTCCCGGGACTAGCGGGAGCTCCTACGAGCAGTACTTC
V: TRBV5-1; J: TRBJ1-4; D: TRBD1; size: .; CDR3: CASSLGQGARDEKLFF; DNA: TGCGCCAGCAGCTTGGGACAGGGGGCTCGGGATGAAAAACTGTTTTTT
V: TRBV5-1; J: TRBJ2-2; D: TRBD2; size: .; CDR3: CASSPSGSYTGELFF; DNA: TGCGCCAGCAGCCCGAGCGGGAGCTACACCGGGGAGCTGTTTTTT
V: TRBV4-2; J: TRBJ2-7; D: TRBD1; size: .; CDR3: CASSPAGGQGANYEQYF; DNA: TGTGCCAGCAGCCCCGCGGGGGGACAGGGGGCTAACTACGAGCAGTACTTC
V: TRBV28; J: TRBJ1-5; D: TRBD1; size: .; CDR3: CASSLGQGSFNQPQHF; DNA: TGTGCCAGCAGTCTCGGACAGGGGAGTTTCAATCAGCCCCAGCATTTT
V: TRBV18; J: TRBJ1-3; D: TRBD1; size: .; CDR3: CASSASDRGPIGNTIYF; DNA: TGTGCCAGCTCAGCATCGGACAGGGGGCCGATTGGAAACACCATATATTTT
V: TRBV6-5; J: TRBJ2-2; D: TRBD2; size: .; CDR3: CASTLTSFGELFF; DNA: TGTGCCAGCACCCTGACTAGCTTCGGGGAGCTGTTTTTT
V: TRBV19; J: TRBJ2-7; D: .; size: .; CDR3: CASSINLPGSGGSYEQYF; DNA: TGTGCCAGTAGTATAAACCTACCGGGATCCGGAGGCTCCTACGAGCAGTACTTC
V: TRBV4-3; J: TRBJ1-1; D: .; size: .; CDR3: CASSQVGGTGRAFF; DNA: TGCGCCAGCAGCCAAGTCGGCGGTACGGGGAGAGCTTTCTTT
V: TRBV4-1; J: TRBJ2-5; D: TRBD2; size: .; CDR3: CASSQGQKLAEQETQYF; DNA: TGCGCCAGCAGCCAAGGGCAGAAACTAGCGGAACAAGAGACCCAGTACTTC
V: TRBV15; J: TRBJ2-1; D: .; size: .; CDR3: CATSRELVGREQFF; DNA: TGTGCCACCAGCAGAGAACTAGTCGGGCGTGAGCAGTTCTTC
V: TRBV29-1; J: TRBJ2-3; D: TRBD2; size: few; CDR3: CSVSAGGDTQYF; DNA: TGCAGCGTTTCGGCGGGAGGAGATACGCAGTATTTT
V: TRBV4-1; J: TRBJ2-1; D: .; size: once; CDR3: CASSQDKFGTSSYNEQFF; DNA: TGCGCCAGCAGCCAAGATAAATTTGGTACAAGCTCCTACAATGAGCAGTTCTTC
V: TRBV23-1; J: TRBJ1-5; D: .; size: .; CDR3: CASSQSGQKVQPQHF; DNA: TGCGCCAGCAGTCAATCGGGGCAGAAGGTCCAGCCCCAGCATTTT
V: TRBV10-3; J: TRBJ1-1; D: .; size: .; CDR3: CAISESGGSAEAFF; DNA: TGTGCCATCAGTGAGTCTGGGGGGAGCGCTGAAGCTTTCTTT